These 20 T cell receptor beta chains originate from one sample sequenced in a study of cytomegalovirus exposure and HLA in healthy donors. Primers included in the PCR were 60 Vbeta and 13 Jbeta primers. Sequencing used immunoSEQ multiplex PCR; TCRdb keeps in-frame clones, though not all of them. The sample's table shows about 110,000 clones. The sequenced material came from PBMCs. The receptors were sampled from a man aged 25-45 years in good health and CMV-seronegative.

V and J are TRBV15 and TRBJ1-2; 9 nucleotides line up with TRBD1. The CDR3 loop spans 16 amino acids. With V trimmed by 3 bases and J by 4 bases, 9 bases remained unmatched. Germline CDR1 is LNHNV and CDR2 is YYDKDF (reference sequence). The CDR3 sequence is CATSSRDRDLGYGYTF. CDR3 bases: TGTGCCACCAGCAGCCGGGACAGGGATCTCGGCTATGGCTACACCTTC.

The chain has TRBV15 and TRBJ1-1, with D tentatively TRBD1 (5 bases). Between the trimmed V and J ends, which lost 0 bases and 4 bases, there was a span of 9 bases. The CDR3 consists of 14 residues. Germline V lookup: CDR1 LNHNV, CDR2 YYDKDF (reference sequence). The CDR3 region is CATSRERQLTEAFF. Written as DNA, the CDR3 is TGTGCCACCAGCAGAGAGAGACAGCTCACTGAAGCTTTCTTT. Looking up the rest from reference TRBV15 and TRBJ1-1 gives the full variable domain: DAMVIQNPRYQVTQFGKPVTLSCSQTLNHNVMYWYQQKSSQAPKLLFHYYDKDFNNEADTPDNFQSRRPNTSFCFLDIRSPGLGDTAMYLCATSRERQLTEAFFGQGTRLTVV.

The V call is TRBV12-5, the J call TRBJ2-7; 10 nucleotides line up with TRBD1. The germline CDR1 and CDR2 sequences are LGHNT and FRNRAP. The CDR3 spans 14 residues. CDR3 protein: CASCPRQGACEQYF. DNA of the CDR3: TGTGCCTCCTGCCCTAGACAGGGGGCATGTGAGCAGTACTTC.

This sequence joins TRBV5-1 and TRBJ1-2, with D maybe TRBD1 (6 bases). The CDR3 is 14 residues long. Trimming pared 4 bases from V and 6 bases from J, leaving 16 bases between. Germline CDR1 and CDR2: SGHRS and YFSETQ. The DNA for the CDR3 is TGCGCCAGCAGCAGGAACCCAGGGGAAGATGGCTACACCTTC. Translating it yields CASSRNPGEDGYTF.

The genes are TRBV7-2 and TRBJ2-7; 8 nucleotides match TRBD1. This CDR3 contains 17 residues. V was pared by 1 base and J by 2 bases, with 10 bases of the junction left unmatched. CDR1 and CDR2 (germline): SGHTA, FQGNSA. The CDR3 region has the DNA TGTGCCAGCAGCTTAGGCCCGGACAGGGTCCTAACCTACGAGCAGTACTTC. Translated, it gives CASSLGPDRVLTYEQYF.

The V call is TRBV28, the J call TRBJ1-5; no clear D gene. This CDR3 is 13 amino acids long. Looked up from germline, CDR1 is MDHEN and CDR2 is SYDVKM. V was clipped by 3 bases and J by 6 bases, with 9 bases between them. In DNA, the CDR3 is TGTGCCAGCAGTTTCCCGCGGGGTCAGCCCCAGCATTTT. Its protein product is CASSFPRGQPQHF.

The V call is TRBV28, the J call TRBJ1-5, with 11 bases aligning to TRBD1. This CDR3 contains 18 residues. V lost 2 bases to trimming and J lost 2 bases; unmatched junction nucleotides: 8. Germline V lookup: CDR1 MDHEN, CDR2 SYDVKM. The CDR3 nucleotides read TGTGCCAGCAGTTTACCCCCTATGGACAGGGGGCGCAATCAGCCCCAGCATTTT. Protein: CASSLPPMDRGRNQPQHF.

The chain couples TRBV5-1 to TRBJ2-7, with TRBD1 matching 10 bases. J gave up 2 bases and V 4 bases, and 3 bases lay outside the gene matches. Germline CDR1 reads SGHRS; CDR2 reads YFSETQ. The CDR3 runs to 14 residues. CDR3 sequence: CASSGTGATYEQYF. The CDR3 DNA sequence: TGCGCCAGCAGCGGGACAGGGGCCACCTACGAGCAGTACTTC. Drawing the rest from reference TRBV5-1 and TRBJ2-7, the complete variable domain is KAGVTQTPRYLIKTRGQQVTLSCSPISGHRSVSWYQQTPGQGLQFLFEYFSETQRNKGNFPGRFSGRQFSNSRSEMNVSTLELGDSALYLCASSGTGATYEQYFGPGTRLTVT.

J is TRBJ2-3 and V is TRBV30, with D tentatively TRBD1 (5 bases). Germline V gene lookup returns CDR1 GTSNPN and CDR2 SVGIG (reference sequence). Trimming pared 6 bases from V and 3 bases from J, leaving 16 bases between. The length of the CDR3 is 14 residues. The CDR3 coding sequence is TGTGCCTGCCACCCAGGGCTCGGGACAGATACGCAGTATTTT. This sequence encodes CACHPGLGTDTQYF. The full variable domain, completed using reference TRBV30 and TRBJ2-3, is SQTIHQWPATLVQPVGSPLSLECTVEGTSNPNLYWYRQAAGRGLQLLFYSVGIGQISSEVPQNLSASRPQDRQFILSSKKLLLSDSGFYLCACHPGLGTDTQYFGPGTRLTVL.

The J gene is TRBJ1-4, the V gene TRBV28, with a possible D match to TRBD1 (5 bases). V was cut by 4 bases and J by 5 bases, with 11 bases left in between. The CDR3 extends over 14 amino acids. Germline V lookup: CDR1 MDHEN, CDR2 SYDVKM. CDR3 in amino acids: CASSSLGGNEKLFF. Written as DNA, the CDR3 is TGTGCCAGCAGTTCCCTGGGGGGGAATGAAAAACTGTTTTTT.

The chain carries TRBV7-2 and TRBJ2-3; the D is unclear. Germline CDR1 reads SGHTA; CDR2 reads FQGNSA. Trimming shortened V by 3 bases and J by 6 bases, and 10 bases separated the two germline ends. CDR3 length equals 13 residues. The CDR3 protein is CASSFSFDDTQYF. CDR3 in DNA: TGTGCCAGCAGCTTTAGCTTCGACGATACGCAGTATTTT.

The chain combines TRBV7-2 with TRBJ2-7, with TRBD1 identical over 9 bases. V lost 4 bases to trimming and J lost 0 bases; unmatched junction nucleotides: 7. The CDR3 is 16 amino acids. Germline CDR1 SGHTA, CDR2 FQGNSA. CDR3 residues: CASSSPTGGASYEQYF. CDR3 nucleotide sequence: TGTGCCAGCAGCTCCCCCACAGGGGGCGCCTCCTACGAGCAGTACTTC.

The chain recombines TRBV15 with TRBJ1-6, with D perhaps matching TRBD1 (6 bases). The CDR3 is 15 amino acids. CDR1 and CDR2 (germline): LNHNV, YYDKDF (reference sequence). V shed 1 base and J shed 9 bases, with 13 bases lying between them. CDR3 DNA sequence: TGTGCCACCAGCAGAGGGAGACAGGCCGGTTCACCCCTCCACTTT. Translated: CATSRGRQAGSPLHF.

The chain carries TRBV7-6 and TRBJ2-5; tentative D call: TRBD2 (7 bases). There are 14 residues in the CDR3. Per the germline V gene, CDR1 is SGHVS and CDR2 is FNYEAQ. Trimming left V 5 bases short and J 4 bases short, with 14 bases between. The CDR3 here is CASSGEGGAETQYF. The CDR3 DNA sequence: TGTGCCAGCAGCGGGGAGGGGGGCGCAGAGACCCAGTACTTC. The complete variable domain, with remaining parts taken from reference TRBV7-6 and TRBJ2-5, reads GAGVSQSPRYKVTKRGQDVALRCDPISGHVSLYWYRQALGQGPEFLTYFNYEAQQDKSGLPNDRFSAERPEGSISTLTIQRTEQRDSAMYRCASSGEGGAETQYFGPGTRLLVL.

The chain recombines TRBV25-1 with TRBJ1-1, with D maybe TRBD1 (5 bases). Germline-derived CDR1 and CDR2 are MGHDK and SYGVNS. The CDR3 has 15 amino acids. V lost 1 base to trimming and J lost 4 bases, with 13 bases between them. The CDR3 loop reads CASSELGGGGTEAFF. CDR3 nucleotides: TGTGCCAGCAGTGAATTAGGTGGGGGGGGCACTGAAGCTTTCTTT.

The chain is built from TRBV6-5 and TRBJ2-2, with 8 bases identical to TRBD1. There are 15 residues in the CDR3. V shed 7 bases and J 7 bases; nucleotides not matched to a gene: 11. Per the germline V gene, CDR1 is MNHEY and CDR2 is SVGAGI. The CDR3 DNA reads TGTGCCAGCACCCGAGGACAGGGTGGCGGCGGGGAGCTGTTTTTT. Its protein product is CASTRGQGGGGELFF.

V and J are TRBV5-1 and TRBJ1-1; D remains unclear. This CDR3 spans 13 amino acids. The germline CDR1 and CDR2 sequences are SGHRS and YFSETQ. The ends were cut back, 4 bases at V and 4 bases at J, with 11 bases in the middle. CDR3 residues: CASSPLGFTEAFF. CDR3 DNA: TGCGCCAGCAGCCCCCTCGGGTTCACTGAAGCTTTCTTT.

DNA for the CDR3: TGTGCCAGCAGCTCGGGACAGGGGAACTACGAGCAGTACTTC. This translates into CASSSGQGNYEQYF. The rearrangement uses TRBV5-4 and TRBJ2-7; 10 nucleotides align to TRBD1. The CDR3 spans 14 residues. V was clipped by 3 bases and J by 3 bases; unmatched bases: 3. Germline V gene lookup returns CDR1 SGHNT and CDR2 YYREEE (reference sequence). Full variable domain (rest looked up from reference TRBV5-4 and TRBJ2-7): ETGVTQSPTHLIKTRGQQVTLRCSSQSGHNTVSWYQQALGQGPQFIFQYYREEENGRGNFPPRFSGLQFPNYSSELNVNALELDDSALYLCASSSGQGNYEQYFGPGTRLTVT.

The chain carries TRBV6-6 and TRBJ1-4; D is unclear. Deletions cut 4 bases from V and 4 bases from J, with 16 bases between. Germline CDR1 is MNHNY and CDR2 is SVGAGI (reference sequence). This CDR3 spans 16 amino acids. DNA for the CDR3: TGTGCCAGCAGTTCCCTGACGAGGGAGGGTAATGAAAAACTGTTTTTT. As protein: CASSSLTREGNEKLFF.

The genes are TRBV28 and TRBJ1-2; a weak D match, TRBD1 (6 bases). The CDR3 loop spans 14 amino acids. With 3 bases removed from V and 10 bases from J, the gap between germline ends came to 18 bases. Germline values: CDR1 MDHEN, CDR2 SYDVKM. CDR3 loop: CASSFLQGLVDYTF. Written as DNA, the CDR3 is TGTGCCAGCAGTTTTCTGCAGGGGCTCGTGGACTACACCTTC.